This T cell receptor beta chain was sequenced for a study of identifying expanded T cells in peripheral blood. A single count supports this clone. J gave up 2 bases and V 9 bases, and 7 bases lay outside the gene matches. This CDR3 spans 14 amino acids. Germline V gene sequence: CDR1 MDHEN, CDR2 SYDVKM. Here immunoSEQ multiplex PCR was the method, and the copy in TCRdb shows in-frame clones only, minus some. The sample gives around 78,000 clones, just under 85% of which show up once; around 19% is in the top ten. This clonotype originated in a person aged 18-69 years in good health. The J gene is TRBJ2-1, the V gene TRBV28; 7 bases map to TRBD1. Specimen: blood. The CDR3 protein is CASLDRAAYNEQFF. For the CDR3, the DNA is TGTGCCAGTCTTGACAGGGCCGCCTACAATGAGCAGTTCTTC.